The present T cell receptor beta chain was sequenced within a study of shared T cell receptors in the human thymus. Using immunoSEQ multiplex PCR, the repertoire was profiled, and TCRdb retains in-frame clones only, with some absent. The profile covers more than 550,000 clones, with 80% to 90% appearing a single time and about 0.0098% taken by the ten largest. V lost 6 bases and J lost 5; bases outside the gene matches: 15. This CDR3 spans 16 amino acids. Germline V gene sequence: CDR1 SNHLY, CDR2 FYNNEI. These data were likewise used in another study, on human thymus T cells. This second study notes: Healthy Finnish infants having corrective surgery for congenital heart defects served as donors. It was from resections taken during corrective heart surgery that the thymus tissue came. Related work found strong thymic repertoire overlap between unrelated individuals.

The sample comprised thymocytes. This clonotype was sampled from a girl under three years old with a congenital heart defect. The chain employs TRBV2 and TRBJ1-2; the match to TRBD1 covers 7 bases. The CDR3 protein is CASRLRRQGQRYGYTF. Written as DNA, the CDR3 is TGTGCCAGCAGACTCAGGAGGCAGGGACAGAGATATGGCTACACCTTC.